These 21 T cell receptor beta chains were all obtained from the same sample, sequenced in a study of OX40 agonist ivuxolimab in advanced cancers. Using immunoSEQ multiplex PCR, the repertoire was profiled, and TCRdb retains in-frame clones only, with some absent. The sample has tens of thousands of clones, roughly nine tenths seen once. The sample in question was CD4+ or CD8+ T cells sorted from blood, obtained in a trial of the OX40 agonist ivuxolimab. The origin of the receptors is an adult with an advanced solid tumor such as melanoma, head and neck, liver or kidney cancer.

The CDR3 sequence: CASSLTGYNTEAFF. The CDR3 DNA is TGTGCCAGCAGCCTGACGGGATATAACACTGAAGCTTTCTTT. The gene calls are TRBV9 and TRBJ1-1, with unresolved D. Trimming took 4 bases from V and 2 from J, leaving 12 bases between them. The CDR3 has 14 amino acids. Germline CDR1 reads SGDLS; CDR2 reads YYNGEE.

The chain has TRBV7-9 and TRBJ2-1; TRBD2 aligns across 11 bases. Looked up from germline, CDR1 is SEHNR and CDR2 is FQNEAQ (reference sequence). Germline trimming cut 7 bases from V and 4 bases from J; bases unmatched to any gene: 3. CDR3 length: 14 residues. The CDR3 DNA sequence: TGTGCCAGCACCCTAGCGGGAGGATACAATGAGCAGTTCTTC. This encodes CASTLAGGYNEQFF.

CDR3 sequence reads: CAISSGSGNQETQYF. The DNA for the CDR3 is TGTGCCATCAGTAGTGGTAGCGGAAACCAAGAGACCCAGTACTTC. The V and J genes are TRBV10-3 and TRBJ2-5, with D possibly TRBD2 on 6 matching bases. This CDR3 is built from 15 residues. The V end was cut by 5 bases, the J end by 0 bases, with 13 bases between. The germline gives CDR1 ENHRY, CDR2 SYGVKD.

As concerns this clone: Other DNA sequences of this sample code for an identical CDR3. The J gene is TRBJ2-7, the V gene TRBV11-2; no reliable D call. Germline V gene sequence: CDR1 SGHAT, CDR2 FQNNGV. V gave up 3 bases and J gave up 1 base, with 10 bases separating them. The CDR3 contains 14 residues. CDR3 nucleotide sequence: TGTGCCAGCAGCTTGGCAGGAGCGTCCTACGAGCAGTACTTC. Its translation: CASSLAGASYEQYF.

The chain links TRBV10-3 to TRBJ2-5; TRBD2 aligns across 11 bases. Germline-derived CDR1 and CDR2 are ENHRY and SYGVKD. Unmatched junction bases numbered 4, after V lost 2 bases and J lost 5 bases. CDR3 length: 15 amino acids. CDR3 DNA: TGTGCCATCAGTGAGCTAGCGGGAGGCCGTGAGACCCAGTACTTC. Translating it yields CAISELAGGRETQYF.

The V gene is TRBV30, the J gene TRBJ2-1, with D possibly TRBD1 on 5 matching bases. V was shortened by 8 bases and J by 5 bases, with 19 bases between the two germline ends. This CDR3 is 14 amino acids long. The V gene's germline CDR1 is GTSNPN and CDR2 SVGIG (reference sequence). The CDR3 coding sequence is TGTGCCAGTCCCGGCAGGGTGTGGGACAATGAGCAGTTCTTC. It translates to CASPGRVWDNEQFF.

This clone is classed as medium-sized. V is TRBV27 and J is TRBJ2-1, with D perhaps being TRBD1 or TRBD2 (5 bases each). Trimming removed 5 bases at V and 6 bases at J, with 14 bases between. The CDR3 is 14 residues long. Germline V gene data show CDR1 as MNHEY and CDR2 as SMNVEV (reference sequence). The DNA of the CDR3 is TGTGCCAGCAGTCCCGAGTGGGGGTTCAATGAGCAGTTCTTC. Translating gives CASSPEWGFNEQFF.

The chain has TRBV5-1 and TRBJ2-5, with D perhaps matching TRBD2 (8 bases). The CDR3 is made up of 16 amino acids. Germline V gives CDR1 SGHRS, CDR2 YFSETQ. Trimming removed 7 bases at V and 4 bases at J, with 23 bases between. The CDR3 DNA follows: TGCGCCAGCTATCACAGGGGAGCGGGAGTAGGAGAGACCCAGTACTTC. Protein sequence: CASYHRGAGVGETQYF. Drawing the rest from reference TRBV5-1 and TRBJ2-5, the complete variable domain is KAGVTQTPRYLIKTRGQQVTLSCSPISGHRSVSWYQQTPGQGLQFLFEYFSETQRNKGNFPGRFSGRQFSNSRSEMNVSTLELGDSALYLCASYHRGAGVGETQYFGPGTRLLVL.

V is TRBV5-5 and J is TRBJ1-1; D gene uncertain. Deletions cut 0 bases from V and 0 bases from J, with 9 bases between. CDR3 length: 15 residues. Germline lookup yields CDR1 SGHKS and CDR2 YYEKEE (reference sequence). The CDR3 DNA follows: TGTGCCAGCAGCTTGGCTTCGCGAGTGAACACTGAAGCTTTCTTT. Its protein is CASSLASRVNTEAFF.

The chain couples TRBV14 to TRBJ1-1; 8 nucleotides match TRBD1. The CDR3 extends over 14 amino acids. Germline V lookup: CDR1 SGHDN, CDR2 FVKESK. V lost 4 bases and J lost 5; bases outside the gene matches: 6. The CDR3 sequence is CASSLDRGRTEAFF. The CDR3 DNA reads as TGTGCCAGCAGCCTCGACAGGGGTAGGACTGAAGCTTTCTTT.

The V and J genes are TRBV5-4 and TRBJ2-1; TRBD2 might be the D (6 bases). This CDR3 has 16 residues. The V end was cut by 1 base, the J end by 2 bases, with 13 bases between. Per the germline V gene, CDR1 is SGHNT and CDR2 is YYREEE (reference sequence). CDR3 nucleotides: TGTGCCAGCAGCTTGAACGGCGGGAATACCTACAATGAGCAGTTCTTC. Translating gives CASSLNGGNTYNEQFF.

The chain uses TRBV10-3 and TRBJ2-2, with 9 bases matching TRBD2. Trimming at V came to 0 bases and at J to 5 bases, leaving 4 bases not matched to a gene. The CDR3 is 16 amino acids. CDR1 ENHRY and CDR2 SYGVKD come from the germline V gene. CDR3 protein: CAISESQREVTGELFF. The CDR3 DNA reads TGTGCCATCAGTGAGTCGCAGCGGGAGGTAACCGGGGAGCTGTTTTTT.

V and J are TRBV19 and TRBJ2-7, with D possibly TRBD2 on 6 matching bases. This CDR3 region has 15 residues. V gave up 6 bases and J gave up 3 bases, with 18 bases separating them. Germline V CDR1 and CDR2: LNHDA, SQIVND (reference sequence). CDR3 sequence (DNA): TGTGCCAGTAGCCCTCTAACGGGAGACCTCTACGAGCAGTACTTC. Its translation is CASSPLTGDLYEQYF.

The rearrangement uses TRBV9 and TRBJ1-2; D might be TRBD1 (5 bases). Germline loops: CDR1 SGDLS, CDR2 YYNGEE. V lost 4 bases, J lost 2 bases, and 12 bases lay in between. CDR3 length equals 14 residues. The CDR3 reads CASSPSGGNYGYTF. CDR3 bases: TGTGCCAGCAGCCCCAGCGGGGGGAACTATGGCTACACCTTC. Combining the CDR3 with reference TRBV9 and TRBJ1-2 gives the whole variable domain DSGVTQTPKHLITATGQRVTLRCSPRSGDLSVYWYQQSLDQGLQFLIQYYNGEERAKGNILERFSAQQFPDLHSELNLSSLELGDSALYFCASSPSGGNYGYTFGSGTRLTVV.

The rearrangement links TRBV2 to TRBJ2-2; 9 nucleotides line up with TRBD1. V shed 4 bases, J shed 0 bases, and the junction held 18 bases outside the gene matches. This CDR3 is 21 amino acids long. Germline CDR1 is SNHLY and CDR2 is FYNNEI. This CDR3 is CASSAGTGYHPKFTNTGELFF. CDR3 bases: TGTGCCAGCAGTGCCGGGACAGGGTATCACCCCAAATTCACGAACACCGGGGAGCTGTTTTTT.

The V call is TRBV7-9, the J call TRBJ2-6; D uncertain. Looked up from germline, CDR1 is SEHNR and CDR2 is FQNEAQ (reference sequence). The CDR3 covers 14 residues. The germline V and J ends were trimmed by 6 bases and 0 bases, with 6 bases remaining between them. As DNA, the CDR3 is TGTGCCAGCAGTGATTACTCTGGGGCCAACGTCCTGACTTTC. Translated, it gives CASSDYSGANVLTF. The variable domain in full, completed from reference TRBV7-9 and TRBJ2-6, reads DTGVSQNPRHKITKRGQNVTFRCDPISEHNRLYWYRQTLGQGPEFLTYFQNEAQLEKSRLLSDRFSAERPKGSFSTLEIQRTEQGDSAMYLCASSDYSGANVLTFGAGSRLTVL.

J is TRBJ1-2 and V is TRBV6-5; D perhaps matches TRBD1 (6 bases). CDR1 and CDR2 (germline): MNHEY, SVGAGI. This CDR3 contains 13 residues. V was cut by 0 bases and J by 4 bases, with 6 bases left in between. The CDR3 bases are TGTGCCAGCAGTTACTCGGGGGCCTATGGCTACACCTTC. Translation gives CASSYSGAYGYTF.

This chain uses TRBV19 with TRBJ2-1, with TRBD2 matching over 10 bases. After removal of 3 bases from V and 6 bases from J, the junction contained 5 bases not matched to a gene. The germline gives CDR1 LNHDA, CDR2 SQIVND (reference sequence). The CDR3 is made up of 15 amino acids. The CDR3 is CASSILAGGLNEQFF. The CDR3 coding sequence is TGTGCCAGTAGTATTTTAGCGGGGGGCCTCAATGAGCAGTTCTTC.

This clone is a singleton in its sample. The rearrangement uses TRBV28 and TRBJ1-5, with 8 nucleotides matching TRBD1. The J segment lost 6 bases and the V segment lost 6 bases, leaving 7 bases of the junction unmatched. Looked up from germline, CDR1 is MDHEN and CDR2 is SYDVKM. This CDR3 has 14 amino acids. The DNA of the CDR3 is TGTGCCAGCAGATCACCGACAGGGGCTCAGCCCCAGCATTTT. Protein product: CASRSPTGAQPQHF.

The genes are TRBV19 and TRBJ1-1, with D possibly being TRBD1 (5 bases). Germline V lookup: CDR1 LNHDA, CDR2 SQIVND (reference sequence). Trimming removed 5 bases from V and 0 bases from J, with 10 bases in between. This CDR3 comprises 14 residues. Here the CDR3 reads CASSWGTLNTEAFF. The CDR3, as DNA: TGTGCCAGTAGTTGGGGGACGTTGAACACTGAAGCTTTCTTT.

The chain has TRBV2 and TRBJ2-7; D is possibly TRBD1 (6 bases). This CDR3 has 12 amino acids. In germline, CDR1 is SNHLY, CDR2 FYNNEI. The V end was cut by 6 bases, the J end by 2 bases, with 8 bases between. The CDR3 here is CASRPGAYEQYF. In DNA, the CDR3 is TGTGCCAGCAGACCAGGGGCCTACGAGCAGTACTTC.